Below, one T cell receptor beta chain is given with its context. Its specificity is unknown. Method: immunoSEQ multiplex PCR; TCRdb's copy keeps in-frame clones and lacks some. The sample carries just under 60,000 clones, just under 95% recorded once. This record belongs to a study of human versus mouse CDR3 diversity and MHC coevolution. Overall study: immunoSEQ was reported to reach one in 200,000 T cells sensitivity. Broader study findings: On average, humans showed more CDR3 deletions and insertions than mice.

The sample consisted of naive CD4+ T cells from blood. Subset given: CD45RO-negative CD62L-positive naive CD4 T cells. The sequence came from a person aged 60 to 70 in good health.

The CDR3 sequence is CASRGGATNYGYTF. The CDR3 DNA reads TGTGCCAGCAGAGGCGGGGCCACTAACTATGGCTACACCTTC. V is TRBV25-1 and J is TRBJ1-2, with D perhaps TRBD1 (5 bases). This CDR3 is 14 amino acids long. The germline V gene has CDR1 MGHDK and CDR2 SYGVNS. V was cut by 6 bases and J by 0 bases, with 11 bases left in between.